This paragraph covers one T cell receptor beta chain sequence. The antigen is unknown. The sample comes from a study of cytomegalovirus exposure and HLA in healthy donors. Study results and limitations: For TCR beta chains, V- and J-gene trimming was later linked to a missense DCLRE1C variant. Cytomegalovirus status, reportedly, was diagnosed with high specificity and sensitivity by the classifier.

Germline lookup yields CDR1 LGHNA and CDR2 YSLEER. Germline trimming cut 4 bases from V and 7 bases from J; bases unmatched to any gene: 7. This CDR3 comprises 16 residues. Primers included in the PCR were 60 Vbeta and 13 Jbeta primers. Generated by immunoSEQ multiplex PCR, the TCRdb table keeps only in-frame clones and is missing some. The sample shows more than 90,000 clones, and 6.8% sits with its ten largest clones. Material for sequencing was PBMCs. This receptor was identified in a man in his forties in good health and CMV-seropositive. The rearrangement uses TRBV4-3 and TRBJ2-1, with 13 bases matching TRBD2. In nucleotides, the CDR3 is TGCGCCAGCAGCCGGAAACTAGCGGGAGGGCCAAATGAGCAGTTCTTC. As protein: CASSRKLAGGPNEQFF.